One sample yielded the 4 T cell receptor beta chains listed below, sequenced in a study of regulatory T cells in long-lasting Graves disease. Time point indicated: newly diagnosed GD, antithyroid drugs for less than 3 months. Researchers made the TCR library from RNA that was extracted from PBMCs. To make TCR beta libraries, researchers used iRepertoire HTBI primers and Arm-PCR of CDR3 regions. In TCRdb, the multiplex PCR reads were re-called with MiXCR into one record per CDR3 protein. The profile shows 420,000 or so distinct CDR3 sequences, roughly 17% of them singletons. The same sample was also studied in work on T cells in Graves' hyperthyroidism and ophthalmopathy.

Material: peripheral blood mononuclear cells (PBMCs), obtained at new diagnosis, from a patient treated with antithyroid drugs. The receptors were gathered from a woman under 30 with Graves disease.

This clonotype was seen a few times. The genes are TRBV2 and TRBJ2-3, with TRBD2 identical over 7 bases. The CDR3 consists of 15 residues. Germline CDR1 reads SNHLY; CDR2 reads FYNNEI. With V trimmed by 2 bases and J by 4 bases, 6 bases remained unmatched. The CDR3 region is CASSELGGEADTQYF. CDR3 in DNA: TGTGCCAGCAGTGAACTGGGGGGGGAGGCAGATACGCAGTATTTT.

J is TRBJ2-3 and V is TRBV28; 10 nucleotides align to TRBD2. V trimming: 6 bases; J trimming: 0 bases; junction bases outside the gene matches: 6. Looked up from germline, CDR1 is MDHEN and CDR2 is SYDVKM. The CDR3 has 16 residues. The CDR3 reads CASSPKLAGSTDTQYF. CDR3 coding DNA: TGTGCCAGCAGCCCAAAACTAGCGGGAAGCACAGATACGCAGTATTTT.

V is TRBV7-9 and J is TRBJ1-3; D is ambiguous. CDR1 is SEHNR, CDR2 FQNEAQ, per germline (reference sequence). Trimming removed 4 bases at V and 4 bases at J, with 8 bases between. The CDR3 runs 13 residues. The CDR3 region is CASSSGLGNTIYF. CDR3 DNA: TGTGCCAGCAGCTCCGGGCTCGGAAACACCATATATTTT. Combining the CDR3 with reference TRBV7-9 and TRBJ1-3 gives the whole variable domain DTGVSQNPRHKITKRGQNVTFRCDPISEHNRLYWYRQTLGQGPEFLTYFQNEAQLEKSRLLSDRFSAERPKGSFSTLEIQRTEQGDSAMYLCASSSGLGNTIYFGEGSWLTVV.

This clonotype came up many times. The genes are TRBV6-1 and TRBJ2-5; 12 bases match TRBD2. Germline V gene data show CDR1 as MNHNS and CDR2 as SASEGT. V dropped 2 bases and J dropped 2; count of bases not matched to a gene: 0. The CDR3 consists of 15 residues. The CDR3 protein is CASSELAGGQETQYF. DNA of the CDR3: TGTGCCAGCAGTGAACTAGCGGGAGGGCAAGAGACCCAGTACTTC.